A selection of T cell receptor beta chains follows, all from one sample in a study of CD8 T cells in ankylosing spondylitis. MiXCR, applied by TCRdb to the 5' RACE reads, yields one record per CDR3 protein. This sample has fewer than 750,000 distinct CDR3 sequences, with 15% to 20% found just once. The sequenced material came from blood, either unsorted or a sorted T cell fraction (not recorded which). All receptors come from a male donor with ankylosing spondylitis. Both conserved end residues are part of each CDR3. The D gene is left open where the match is weak. Not every row has a clone size; where given, it reads once, few, many or a size class.

TRBD2	-	TRBV29-1	TRBJ2-3	CSVEPGLAGGSTDTQYF	TGCAGCGTTGAACCCGGACTAGCGGGGGGCAGCACAGATACGCAGTATTTT
TRBD1	-	TRBV7-9	TRBJ1-2	CASSRTTGGNYGYTF	TGTGCCAGCAGTCGAACGACAGGGGGCAATTATGGCTACACCTTC
-	many	TRBV5-1	TRBJ1-1	CASSSVLNTEAFF	TGCGCCAGCAGCTCTGTCCTGAACACTGAAGCTTTCTTT
-	-	TRBV5-5	TRBJ1-1	CASSLAPGQGTEAFF	TGTGCCAGCAGCTTGGCCCCGGGACAAGGGACTGAAGCTTTCTTT
TRBD1	many	TRBV5-1	TRBJ2-1	CASSSGQGASYNEQFF	TGCGCCAGCAGCAGCGGACAGGGGGCCTCCTACAATGAGCAGTTCTTC
-	-	TRBV11-2	TRBJ2-5	CASSPYLTGTRRETQYF	TGTGCCAGCAGCCCCTACTTGACAGGGACTAGGAGGGAGACCCAGTACTTC
TRBD1	few	TRBV9	TRBJ2-1	CASSVAPGQGVYNEQFF	TGTGCCAGCAGCGTAGCCCCGGGACAGGGGGTCTACAATGAGCAGTTCTTC
-	few	TRBV20-1	TRBJ1-5	CSGSEGDQPQHF	TGCAGTGGCTCGGAAGGGGATCAGCCCCAGCATTTT
-	-	TRBV7-2	TRBJ2-6	CASNLKGGSGANVLTF	TGTGCCAGCAACCTAAAAGGGGGCTCTGGGGCCAACGTCCTGACTTTC
-	-	TRBV7-8	TRBJ2-6	CASSLNGANVLTF	TGTGCCAGCAGCTTGAATGGGGCCAACGTCCTGACTTTC
TRBD1	-	TRBV6-5	TRBJ2-7	CASSSLTGGRYEQYF	TGTGCCAGCAGTTCCCTGACAGGGGGTAGGTACGAGCAGTACTTC
-	-	TRBV5-1	TRBJ2-1	CASSPEYNEQFF	TGCGCCAGCAGCCCGGAATACAATGAGCAGTTCTTC
TRBD2	-	TRBV4-1	TRBJ2-1	CASSQDGASGRYEQFF	TGCGCCAGCAGCCAAGATGGGGCTAGCGGGAGGTATGAGCAGTTCTTC
TRBD1	few	TRBV30	TRBJ1-2	CALGQGGYGYTF	TGTGCCTTGGGACAGGGCGGCTATGGCTACACCTTC
-	few	TRBV20-1	TRBJ2-2	CSARAGEGWTGELFF	TGCAGTGCTAGAGCAGGGGAAGGGTGGACCGGGGAGCTGTTTTTT
TRBD2	few	TRBV6-2/TRBV6-3	TRBJ2-1	CASSRTGTSGRFSYNEQFF	TGTGCCAGCAGTCGGACCGGGACTAGCGGGAGATTTTCCTACAATGAGCAGTTCTTC
-	-	TRBV11-2	TRBJ1-6	CASSFGPLNSPLHF	TGTGCCAGCAGCTTCGGGCCCTTGAATTCACCCCTCCACTTT
TRBD1	many	TRBV5-1	TRBJ2-5	CASSGRDRGKTGQETQYF	TGCGCCAGCAGCGGACGGGACAGGGGAAAGACGGGACAAGAGACCCAGTACTTC
-	few	TRBV3-1	TRBJ2-2	CASSHTTGYTGELFF	TGTGCCAGCAGCCATACGACAGGTTACACCGGGGAGCTGTTTTTT
-	-	TRBV20-1	TRBJ2-3	CSATLLVADTQYF	TGCAGTGCGACCCTCCTTGTTGCAGATACGCAGTATTTT
-	-	TRBV6-1	TRBJ2-7	CASSARREHYEQYF	TGTGCCAGCAGTGCACGCAGGGAGCACTACGAGCAGTACTTC
TRBD2	-	TRBV7-9	TRBJ2-5	CASSFPLREAGEETQYF	TGTGCCAGCAGCTTTCCTCTACGCGAGGCGGGAGAAGAGACCCAGTACTTC
-	-	TRBV5-1	TRBJ2-3	CASSLALAKDTQYF	TGCGCCAGCAGCTTGGCTCTAGCTAAAGATACGCAGTATTTT
TRBD1	many	TRBV20-1	TRBJ1-5	CSAHRQGAWQPQHF	TGCAGTGCACATAGACAGGGGGCATGGCAGCCCCAGCATTTT
TRBD2	-	TRBV7-2	TRBJ2-4	CASSLARSGRGGGNIQYF	TGTGCCAGCAGCTTAGCGCGCAGCGGGAGAGGGGGGGGGAACATTCAGTACTTC
-	-	TRBV14	TRBJ1-6	CASSQQAHSPLHF	TGTGCCAGCAGCCAGCAAGCCCATTCACCCCTCCACTTT
TRBD1	few	TRBV11-1	TRBJ2-2	CASSSRQGANGELFF	TGTGCCAGCAGCTCCCGACAGGGGGCGAACGGGGAGCTGTTTTTT
TRBD2	-	TRBV4-1	TRBJ2-1	CASSRRTSGIRSYNEQFF	TGCGCCAGCAGCCGTCGGACTAGCGGGATTCGTTCCTACAATGAGCAGTTCTTC
-	few	TRBV6-1	TRBJ1-1	CASSQVKMNTEAFF	TGTGCCAGCAGTCAAGTTAAAATGAACACTGAAGCTTTCTTT
-	-	TRBV6-1	TRBJ2-7	CASSVSPVPYEQYF	TGTGCCAGCAGTGTTTCTCCCGTTCCTTACGAGCAGTACTTC
-	few	TRBV12-3/TRBV12-4	TRBJ2-2	CASSPDPVTGELFF	TGTGCCAGCTCCCCGGATCCAGTGACCGGGGAGCTGTTTTTT